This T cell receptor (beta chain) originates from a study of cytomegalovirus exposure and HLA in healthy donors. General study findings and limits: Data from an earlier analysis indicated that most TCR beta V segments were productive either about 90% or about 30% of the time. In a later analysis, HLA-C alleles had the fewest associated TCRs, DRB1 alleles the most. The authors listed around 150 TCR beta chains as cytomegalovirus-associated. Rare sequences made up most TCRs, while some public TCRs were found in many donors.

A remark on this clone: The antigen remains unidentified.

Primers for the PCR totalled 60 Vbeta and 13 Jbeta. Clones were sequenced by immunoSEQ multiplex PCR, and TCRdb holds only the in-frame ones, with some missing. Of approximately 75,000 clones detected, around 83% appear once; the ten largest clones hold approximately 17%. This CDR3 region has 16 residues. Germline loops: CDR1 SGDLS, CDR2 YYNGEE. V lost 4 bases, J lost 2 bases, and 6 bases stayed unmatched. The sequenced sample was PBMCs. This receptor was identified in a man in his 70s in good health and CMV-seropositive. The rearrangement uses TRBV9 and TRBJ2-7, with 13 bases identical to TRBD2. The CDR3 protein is CASSPQGLAGTYEQYF. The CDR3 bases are TGTGCCAGCAGCCCACAGGGACTAGCGGGGACCTACGAGCAGTACTTC. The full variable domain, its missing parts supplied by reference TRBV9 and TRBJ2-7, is DSGVTQTPKHLITATGQRVTLRCSPRSGDLSVYWYQQSLDQGLQFLIQYYNGEERAKGNILERFSAQQFPDLHSELNLSSLELGDSALYFCASSPQGLAGTYEQYFGPGTRLTVT.